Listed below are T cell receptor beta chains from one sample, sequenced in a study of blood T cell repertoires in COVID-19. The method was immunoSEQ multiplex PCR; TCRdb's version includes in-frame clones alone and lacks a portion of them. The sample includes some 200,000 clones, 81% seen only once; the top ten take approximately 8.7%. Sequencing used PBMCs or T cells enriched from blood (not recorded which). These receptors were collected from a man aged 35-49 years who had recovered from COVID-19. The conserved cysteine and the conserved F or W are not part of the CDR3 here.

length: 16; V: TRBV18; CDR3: ASSPQLARPKLYNEQF
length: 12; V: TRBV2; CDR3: ASMGDSRNEKLF
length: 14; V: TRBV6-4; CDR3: ASSSTGTANTGELF
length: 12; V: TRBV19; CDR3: ASSLDISGNTIY
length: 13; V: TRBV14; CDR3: ASSQVGTGTSPLH
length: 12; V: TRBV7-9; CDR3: ASSLAGGKETQY
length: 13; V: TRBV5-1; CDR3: ASSLASSSGETQY
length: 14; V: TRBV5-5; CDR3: ASSLGNSRRGNEQF
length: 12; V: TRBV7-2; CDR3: ASSLVQGATEAF
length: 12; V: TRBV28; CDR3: ASSLGQGSEKLF
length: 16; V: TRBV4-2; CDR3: ASSQEGLRQGASYEQY
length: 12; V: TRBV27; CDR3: ASRTGPNSYEQY
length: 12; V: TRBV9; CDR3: ASSPQARDNEQF
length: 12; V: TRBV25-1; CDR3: ASSAHRGTSPLH
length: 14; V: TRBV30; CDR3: AWSRQVPGSGNTIY
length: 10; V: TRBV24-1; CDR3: ATSGQTGELF
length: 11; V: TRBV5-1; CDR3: ASSLEPGGEAF
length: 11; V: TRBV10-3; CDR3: AISGGGNYGYT
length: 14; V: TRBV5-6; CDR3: ASSLGQGVTNQPQH
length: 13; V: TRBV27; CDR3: ASSTPGLLRDTQY
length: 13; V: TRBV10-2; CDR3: ASSDGASGGGELF
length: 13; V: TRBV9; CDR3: ASSVDPSVYNEQF
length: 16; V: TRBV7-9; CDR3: ASSRPGGGTGGNTEAF
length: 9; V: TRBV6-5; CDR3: ASRTGTSLY
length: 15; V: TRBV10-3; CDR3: AISRPMGGGSSYEQY
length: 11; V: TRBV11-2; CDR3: ASTLAGESEQF
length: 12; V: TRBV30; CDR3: AWVPGGGAGPQH
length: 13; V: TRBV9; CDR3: ASSRGGVSAGELF
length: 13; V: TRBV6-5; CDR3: ASYGTGTGSYEQY
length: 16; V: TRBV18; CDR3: ASSPIPGDLIAKNIQY
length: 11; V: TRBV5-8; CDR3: ASNMDRRNEQF
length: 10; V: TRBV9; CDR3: ASSGLTDTQY
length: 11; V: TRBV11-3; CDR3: ASSHRDRRGYT
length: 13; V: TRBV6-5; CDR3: ASSYSGRGQSPLH
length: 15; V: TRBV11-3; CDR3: ASSPGLAGGLGNEQF
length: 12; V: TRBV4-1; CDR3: ASSQGQATDTQY
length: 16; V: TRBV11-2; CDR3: ASSLGVSGTGGYQPQH
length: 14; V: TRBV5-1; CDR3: ASSGGQGTNTGELF
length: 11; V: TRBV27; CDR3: ASSVRRGEKLF
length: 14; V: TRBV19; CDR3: ASSNHRGQVNTEAF
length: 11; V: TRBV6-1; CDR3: ASSYSDSVRQY
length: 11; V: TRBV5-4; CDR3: ASSPQGAYGYT
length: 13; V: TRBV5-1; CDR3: ASSLDPGGQDGYT
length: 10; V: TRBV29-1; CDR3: SVVGAGNTIY
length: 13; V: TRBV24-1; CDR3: ATSDSLRGAWGFF
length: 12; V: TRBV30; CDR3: ASRRENMNTEAF
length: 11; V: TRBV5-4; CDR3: ASSLGANYGYT
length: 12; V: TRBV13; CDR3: ASSSAHMNTEAF
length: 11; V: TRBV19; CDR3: ASSIGGGEKLF
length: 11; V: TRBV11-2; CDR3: ASSLDRKGNAF
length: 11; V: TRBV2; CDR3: ASSEERKSPLH